What follows are 10 T cell receptor beta chains derived from one specimen sequenced in a study of PD-L1 blockade in urothelial cancer. Sequenced by immunoSEQ multiplex PCR; TCRdb stores in-frame clones only, minus some. The sample has approximately 86,000 clones, around 81% seen once. Time point: pretreatment peripheral blood. Sequencing used PBMCs, obtained around atezolizumab (anti-PD-L1) treatment. The receptors here all came from a man between 40 and 49 years old with urothelial cancer.

The V gene is TRBV4-1, the J gene TRBJ1-2; 7 bases line up with TRBD1. After removal of 3 bases from V and 4 bases from J, the junction contained 20 bases not matched to a gene. From germline, CDR1 is MGHRA and CDR2 YSYEKL. The CDR3 length is 19 residues. The DNA for the CDR3 is TGCGCCAGCAGCCAGCCCCGAGGGGACAGCCTTAGGTCATCCTATGGCTACACCTTC. Residues: CASSQPRGDSLRSSYGYTF.

The V and J genes are TRBV27 and TRBJ1-1, with 7 bases aligning to TRBD1. The CDR3 contains 13 residues. The V segment lost 7 bases and the J segment 6 bases; nucleotides outside the gene matches: 8. Germline V CDR1 and CDR2: MNHEY, SMNVEV (reference sequence). The CDR3 bases are TGTGCCAGCACCTCAGGGGGAGTAGCTGAAGCTTTCTTT. This encodes CASTSGGVAEAFF.

This clone appeared once. J is TRBJ2-7 and V is TRBV18; no clear D gene. V lost 2 bases, J lost 3 bases, and 5 bases lay in between. Per germline, CDR1 KGHSH and CDR2 LQKENI. The CDR3 sequence is 12 residues long. CDR3 sequence: CASSPGSYEQYF. In DNA form, the CDR3 reads TGTGCCAGCTCACCAGGCAGCTACGAGCAGTACTTC. The full variable domain, in which reference TRBV18 and TRBJ2-7 provide the parts outside the CDR3, is NAGVMQNPRHLVRRRGQEARLRCSPMKGHSHVYWYRQLPEEGLKFMVYLQKENIIDESGMPKERFSAEFPKEGPSILRIQQVVRGDSAAYFCASSPGSYEQYFGPGTRLTVT.

This rearrangement joins TRBV19 to TRBJ1-5, with D uncertain. Germline V gene data show CDR1 as LNHDA and CDR2 as SQIVND (reference sequence). Deletions cut 8 bases from V and 5 bases from J, with 7 bases between. The CDR3 covers 11 residues. For the CDR3, the DNA is TGTGCCAGTGGTCGGGATCAGCCCCAGCATTTT. Protein product: CASGRDQPQHF.

Only one count was recorded for this clone. The chain is built from TRBV5-1 and TRBJ2-2; possibly TRBD2 for D (6 bases). Germline lookup yields CDR1 SGHRS and CDR2 YFSETQ. The V end lost 9 bases, the J end lost 2 bases, and 14 bases lay between the germline ends. The CDR3 is 14 residues long. CDR3 residues: CATREVGNTGELFF. The CDR3 DNA reads TGCGCCACCAGGGAGGTAGGCAACACCGGGGAGCTGTTTTTT.

The rearrangement joins TRBV18 to TRBJ1-1; possibly TRBD1 for D (6 bases). The ends were cut back, 4 bases at V and 5 bases at J, with 14 bases in the middle. The CDR3 totals 14 residues. Germline CDR1 and CDR2: KGHSH and LQKENI. The CDR3 DNA is TGTGCCAGCTCACGGGCGGGGGCGGTGACTGAAGCTTTCTTT. Amino acid sequence: CASSRAGAVTEAFF.

This clone was detected only a few times. The V gene is TRBV19, the J gene TRBJ1-1; no firm D call. The germline V gene has CDR1 LNHDA and CDR2 SQIVND (reference sequence). The CDR3 spans 14 residues. Between the trimmed V and J ends, which lost 7 bases and 5 bases, there was a span of 17 bases. CDR3 nucleotide sequence: TGTGCCAGTATTGCTTCGGACGGGAGGACTGAAGCTTTCTTT. It yields the protein CASIASDGRTEAFF. Together with reference TRBV19 and TRBJ1-1, the CDR3 gives the full variable domain: DGGITQSPKYLFRKEGQNVTLSCEQNLNHDAMYWYRQDPGQGLRLIYYSQIVNDFQKGDIAEGYSVSREKKESFPLTVTSAQKNPTAFYLCASIASDGRTEAFFGQGTRLTVV.

This clone ranks as large. CDR3 in DNA: TGCGCCAGCAGCTTTGGGACCGGGAGCACTGAAGCTTTCTTT. It yields the protein CASSFGTGSTEAFF. The rearrangement joins TRBV5-1 to TRBJ1-1; possibly TRBD1 for D (5 bases). Trimming pared 2 bases from V and 4 bases from J, leaving 12 bases between. The length of the CDR3 is 14 residues. From germline, CDR1 is SGHRS and CDR2 YFSETQ.

The chain employs TRBV6-1 and TRBJ1-1; no clear D. Trimming left V 1 base short and J 5 bases short, with 11 bases between. Germline values: CDR1 MNHNS, CDR2 SASEGT. The CDR3 is 14 amino acids. CDR3 amino acids: CASSEVVRLTEAFF. In nucleotides, the CDR3 is TGTGCCAGCAGTGAAGTCGTCAGGTTGACTGAAGCTTTCTTT.

This clone has a single count. The chain has TRBV5-1 and TRBJ2-1, with D unclear. This CDR3 has 11 residues. Trimming cost V 9 bases and J 5 bases, with 9 bases left between them. CDR1 SGHRS and CDR2 YFSETQ come from the germline V gene. CDR3 bases: TGCGCCACCTCTTCCGACAATGAGCAGTTCTTC. Its protein product is CATSSDNEQFF.